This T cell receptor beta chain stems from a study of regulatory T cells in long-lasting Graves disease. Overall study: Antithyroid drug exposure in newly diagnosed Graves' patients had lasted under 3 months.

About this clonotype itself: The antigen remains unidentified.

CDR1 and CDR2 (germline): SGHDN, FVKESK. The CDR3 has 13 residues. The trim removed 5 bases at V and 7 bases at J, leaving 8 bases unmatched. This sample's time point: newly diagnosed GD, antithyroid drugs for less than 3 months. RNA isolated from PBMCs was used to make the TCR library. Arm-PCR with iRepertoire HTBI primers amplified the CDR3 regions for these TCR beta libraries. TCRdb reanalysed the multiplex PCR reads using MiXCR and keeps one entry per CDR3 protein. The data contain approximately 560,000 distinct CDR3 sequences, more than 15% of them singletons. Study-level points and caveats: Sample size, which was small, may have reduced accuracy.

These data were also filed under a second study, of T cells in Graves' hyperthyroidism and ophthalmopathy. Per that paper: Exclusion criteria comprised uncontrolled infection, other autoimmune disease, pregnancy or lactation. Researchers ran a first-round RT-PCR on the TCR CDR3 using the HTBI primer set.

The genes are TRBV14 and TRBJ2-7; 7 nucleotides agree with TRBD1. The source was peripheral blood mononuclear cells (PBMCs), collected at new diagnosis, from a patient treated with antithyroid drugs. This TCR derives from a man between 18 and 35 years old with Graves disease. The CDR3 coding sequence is TGTGCCAGCAGCTCAAGGGGGCAGGGAGAGCAGTACTTC. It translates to CASSSRGQGEQYF. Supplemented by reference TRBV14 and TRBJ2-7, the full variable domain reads EAGVTQFPSHSVIEKGQTVTLRCDPISGHDNLYWYRRVMGKEIKFLLHFVKESKQDESGMPNNRFLAERTGGTYSTLKVQPAELEDSGVYFCASSSRGQGEQYFGPGTRLTVT.